The 27 T cell receptor beta chains listed next were all sequenced from one sample in a study of CD8 T cells in ankylosing spondylitis. One entry per CDR3 protein results from TCRdb running MiXCR on the 5' RACE reads. The sample gives about 240,000 distinct CDR3 sequences, over 8.5% of which show up once; 6.5% to 7% is in the top ten. Sample: blood, either unsorted or a sorted T cell fraction (not recorded which). These receptors were obtained from a male donor with ankylosing spondylitis or in good health (not recorded which).

This chain uses TRBV20-1 with TRBJ2-5, with a weak D call TRBD2 (6 bases). The CDR3 spans 14 residues. Germline values: CDR1 DFQATT, CDR2 SNEGSKA (reference sequence). The ends were cut back, 5 bases at V and 3 bases at J, with 16 bases in the middle. The CDR3 spells CSASLSRLEETQYF. CDR3 nucleotide sequence: TGCAGTGCTTCCTTATCTAGACTAGAAGAGACCCAGTACTTC.

This clonotype has at least ten counts. The genes are TRBV29-1 and TRBJ2-1; 10 positions agree with TRBD2. The germline V gene has CDR1 SQVTM and CDR2 ANQGSEA. There are 13 residues in the CDR3. V lost 7 bases and J lost 6; bases outside the gene matches: 6. This CDR3 reads CSAILAGSNEQFF. The CDR3 coding sequence is TGCAGCGCTATACTAGCGGGATCCAATGAGCAGTTCTTC.

V is TRBV7-9 and J is TRBJ2-7; D is uncertain. This CDR3 is built from 11 residues. The germline CDR1 and CDR2 sequences are SEHNR and FQNEAQ (reference sequence). Trimming took off 5 bases at V and 5 bases at J, with 7 bases between the two ends. CDR3 protein: CASSHADEQYF. The CDR3 DNA follows: TGTGCCAGCAGCCACGCGGACGAGCAGTACTTC.

This clonotype was seen a few times. The CDR3 region is CAWSVQFRGVEDTQYF. In DNA form, the CDR3 reads TGTGCCTGGAGTGTACAGTTTCGAGGGGTGGAAGATACGCAGTATTTT. The rearrangement joins TRBV30 to TRBJ2-3; D assignment may be TRBD1 or TRBD2 (5 bases each). The germline V gene encodes CDR1 GTSNPN and CDR2 SVGIG (reference sequence). Deletions cut 0 bases from V and 5 bases from J, with 18 bases between. There are 16 residues in the CDR3.

This clonotype was picked up many times. This sequence joins TRBV4-1 and TRBJ2-5, with a tentative D call TRBD2 (5 bases). Trimming took off 6 bases at V and 1 base at J, with 9 bases between the two ends. The CDR3 runs 13 residues. Per the germline V gene, CDR1 is MGHRA and CDR2 is YSYEKL. CDR3 amino acids: CASRSSTQETQYF. CDR3 bases: TGCGCCAGCAGATCTAGCACCCAAGAGACCCAGTACTTC.

This clonotype was seen many times. The rearrangement joins TRBV28 to TRBJ2-1; TRBD2 is a possible D gene (6 bases). This CDR3 has 13 amino acids. V was pared by 8 bases and J by 9 bases, with 17 bases between. CDR1 and CDR2 (germline): MDHEN, SYDVKM. CDR3 DNA: TGTGCCAGCTTAGCGGTCGGGCTGGGTGAGCAGTTCTTC. Translation gives CASLAVGLGEQFF.

This clonotype came up many times. The chain employs TRBV29-1 and TRBJ2-2; D not resolved. The CDR3 has 14 residues. CDR1 is SQVTM and CDR2 is ANQGSEA in the germline V gene. Deletions cut 2 bases from V and 1 base from J, with 8 bases between. CDR3 bases: TGCAGCGTTGAAAGTATCGGGAACACCGGGGAGCTGTTTTTT. This gives the protein CSVESIGNTGELFF.

The sample holds many counts of this clonotype. The V gene is TRBV3-1, the J gene TRBJ1-1; the D gene is possibly TRBD1 (5 bases). V lost 0 bases and J lost 6, with 8 bases in between. The CDR3 has 13 residues. CDR1 is LGHDT, CDR2 YNNKEL, per germline (reference sequence). CDR3 region: CASSQDDRAEAFF. In DNA, the CDR3 is TGTGCCAGCAGCCAAGATGACAGAGCTGAAGCTTTCTTT.

There are a few counts of this clonotype. The V call is TRBV30, the J call TRBJ1-1, with D perhaps matching TRBD1 (6 bases). Germline lookup yields CDR1 GTSNPN and CDR2 SVGIG (reference sequence). The germline V and J ends were trimmed by 5 bases and 6 bases, with 13 bases remaining between them. This CDR3 is built from 12 residues. The CDR3 is CAWGMGGPEAFF. The CDR3 nucleotides are TGTGCCTGGGGGATGGGGGGCCCTGAAGCTTTCTTT. The variable domain in full, completed from reference TRBV30 and TRBJ1-1, reads SQTIHQWPATLVQPVGSPLSLECTVEGTSNPNLYWYRQAAGRGLQLLFYSVGIGQISSEVPQNLSASRPQDRQFILSSKKLLLSDSGFYLCAWGMGGPEAFFGQGTRLTVV.

This clonotype appeared many times. This chain uses TRBV30 with TRBJ2-1, with 9 bases identical to TRBD1. The CDR3 length is 16 residues. In germline, CDR1 is GTSNPN, CDR2 SVGIG (reference sequence). V gave up 4 bases and J gave up 4 bases; unmatched junction bases: 11. As DNA, the CDR3 is TGTGCCTGGACCAAACAAACAGGGGGCTTTTACAATGAGCAGTTCTTC. It specifies CAWTKQTGGFYNEQFF.

This clonotype was counted ten times or more. The chain employs TRBV20-1 and TRBJ1-2; no reliable D call. Per germline, CDR1 DFQATT and CDR2 SNEGSKA (reference sequence). CDR3 length: 9 amino acids. The ends were cut back, 3 bases at V and 7 bases at J, with 3 bases in the middle. The DNA for the CDR3 is TGCAGTGCTAGGGGTGGCTACACCTTC. As protein: CSARGGYTF.

This clonotype appeared many times. The CDR3 here is CSAGYLSTDTQYF. CDR3 DNA: TGCAGTGCTGGGTACCTGAGCACAGATACGCAGTATTTT. This rearrangement joins TRBV20-1 to TRBJ2-3; unclear D gene. Germline V gene lookup returns CDR1 DFQATT and CDR2 SNEGSKA (reference sequence). CDR3 length: 13 residues. V was clipped by 5 bases and J by 0 bases, with 9 bases between them.

This clonotype showed up many times. The chain has TRBV3-1 and TRBJ1-2; TRBD1 might be the D (5 bases). V dropped 0 bases and J dropped 8 bases, with 16 bases sitting between them. Germline V CDR1 and CDR2: LGHDT, YNNKEL (reference sequence). The CDR3 loop spans 15 amino acids. CDR3 region: CASSQDGTAFSGYTF. For the CDR3, the DNA is TGTGCCAGCAGCCAAGACGGGACCGCCTTTTCGGGCTACACCTTC.

The chain links TRBV20-1 to TRBJ1-6; D uncertain. V was trimmed by 5 bases and J by 7 bases, leaving 9 bases between them. The CDR3 consists of 12 residues. The germline CDR1 and CDR2 sequences are DFQATT and SNEGSKA (reference sequence). The CDR3 here is CSAPRRNSPLHF. CDR3 sequence (DNA): TGCAGTGCTCCGCGACGAAATTCACCCCTCCACTTT.

The table lists this clonotype with many counts. V and J are TRBV11-2 and TRBJ2-1, with TRBD1 as a possible D gene (5 bases). CDR1 and CDR2 from the germline V gene are SGHAT and FQNNGV. Trimming shortened V by 5 bases and J by 15 bases, and 17 bases separated the two germline ends. There are 12 residues in the CDR3. Here the CDR3 reads CASSPQTVYPFF. The DNA for the CDR3 is TGTGCCAGCAGCCCACAGACAGTTTATCCGTTCTTC.

In this sample, this clonotype turned up many times. V is TRBV12-3 or TRBV12-4 and J is TRBJ1-2, with TRBD1 as a possible D gene (5 bases). Trimming took off 8 bases at V and 4 bases at J, with 14 bases between the two ends. This CDR3 is 13 amino acids long. CDR3 sequence (DNA): TGTGCCAGCGCCCCGACAGACTTCTATGGCTACACCTTC. Its translation is CASAPTDFYGYTF.

This clonotype was counted at least ten times. This chain links TRBV29-1 with TRBJ2-7; tentatively, D is TRBD1 (5 bases). CDR3 length: 14 amino acids. Looked up from germline, CDR1 is SQVTM and CDR2 is ANQGSEA. The V end was cut by 5 bases, the J end by 0 bases, with 14 bases between. CDR3 loop: CSVKSAGHSYEQYF. CDR3 DNA: TGCAGCGTTAAGTCGGCAGGGCACTCCTACGAGCAGTACTTC.

J is TRBJ1-1 and V is TRBV5-1, with a tentative D call TRBD1 (6 bases). The CDR3 loop spans 15 amino acids. Trimming took off 4 bases at V and 5 bases at J, with 18 bases between the two ends. Germline V CDR1 and CDR2: SGHRS, YFSETQ. This chain's CDR3 is CASSGPTGSGTEAFF. CDR3 in DNA: TGCGCCAGCAGCGGGCCTACAGGGTCGGGGACTGAAGCTTTCTTT.

CDR3 sequence reads: CASVGTGQANEQFF. In nucleotides, the CDR3 is TGTGCCAGCGTTGGGACAGGGCAAGCCAATGAGCAGTTCTTC. The rearrangement uses TRBV25-1 and TRBJ2-1; 9 nucleotides align to TRBD1. Losses at the gene ends were 8 bases for V and 6 bases for J; bases not matched to a gene: 8. CDR3 length: 14 residues. CDR1 is MGHDK, CDR2 SYGVNS, per germline.

This clonotype came up many times. The gene calls are TRBV7-2 and TRBJ2-1, with 9 bases lining up with TRBD1. This CDR3 is 16 amino acids long. V gave up 0 bases and J gave up 6 bases; unmatched junction bases: 6. The germline gives CDR1 SGHTA, CDR2 FQGNSA. The CDR3 loop reads CASSLAGQGTANEQFF. The CDR3 region has the DNA TGTGCCAGCAGCTTAGCGGGACAGGGTACGGCCAATGAGCAGTTCTTC.

This clonotype appeared a few times. This sequence joins TRBV5-6 and TRBJ2-3, with unresolved D. This CDR3 has 14 amino acids. CDR1 is SGHDT and CDR2 is YYEEEE in the germline V gene. V was clipped by 2 bases and J by 6 bases, with 13 bases between them. The CDR3, as DNA: TGTGCCAGCAGCTTTCCCGGGTCCCCTGATACGCAGTATTTT. The encoded protein is CASSFPGSPDTQYF.

The CDR3 DNA is TGTGCCAGCAGCTCGGGACAGGGGGAGTTTGGCTACACCTTC. This encodes CASSSGQGEFGYTF. The V gene is TRBV7-2, the J gene TRBJ1-2; 11 bases agree with TRBD1. Germline CDR1 SGHTA, CDR2 FQGNSA. V dropped 4 bases and J dropped 7; count of bases not matched to a gene: 5. There are 14 residues in the CDR3.

At least ten counts were recorded for this clonotype. This sequence joins TRBV20-1 and TRBJ2-3; D may be TRBD1 (5 bases). V lost 0 bases and J lost 6, with 16 bases in between. There are 15 residues in the CDR3. Germline V gene sequence: CDR1 DFQATT, CDR2 SNEGSKA (reference sequence). The CDR3 region is CSARDQGQGSDTQYF. In DNA, the CDR3 is TGCAGTGCTAGAGATCAAGGTCAGGGATCCGATACGCAGTATTTT.

This clonotype has a count of ten or more. The V gene is TRBV10-3, the J gene TRBJ2-2; D gene ambiguous. CDR3 length: 13 residues. V lost 3 bases to trimming and J lost 1 base, with 3 bases between them. Per the germline V gene, CDR1 is ENHRY and CDR2 is SYGVKD. CDR3 in amino acids: CAISDRNTGELFF. The CDR3 bases are TGTGCCATCAGTGACAGGAACACCGGGGAGCTGTTTTTT.

This clonotype was observed many times. J is TRBJ2-6 and V is TRBV29-1; D ambiguous. Germline loops: CDR1 SQVTM, CDR2 ANQGSEA. The V gene lost 4 bases and the J gene lost 4 bases, with 11 bases spanning the gap. The CDR3 totals 14 residues. CDR3 region: CSVALRAGANVLTF. The CDR3 DNA is TGCAGCGTTGCACTGAGAGCCGGGGCCAACGTCCTGACTTTC.

This clonotype appeared many times. V usage is TRBV12-3 or TRBV12-4 and J usage is TRBJ1-2, with 7 bases matching TRBD1. CDR3 length: 14 amino acids. J was trimmed by 7 bases and V by 3 bases; bases with no gene match: 8. CDR3: CASSFEGKGAGYTF. Written as DNA, the CDR3 is TGTGCCAGCAGTTTTGAGGGGAAGGGGGCTGGCTACACCTTC.

This clonotype showed up many times. The genes are TRBV28 and TRBJ2-7; no definite D call. The V and J ends lost 4 bases and 3 bases respectively, with 13 bases between them. Germline CDR1 MDHEN, CDR2 SYDVKM. The CDR3 sequence is 14 residues long. This CDR3 reads CASSSTTSRYEQYF. The CDR3 DNA is TGTGCCAGCAGTTCGACAACAAGCCGCTACGAGCAGTACTTC.